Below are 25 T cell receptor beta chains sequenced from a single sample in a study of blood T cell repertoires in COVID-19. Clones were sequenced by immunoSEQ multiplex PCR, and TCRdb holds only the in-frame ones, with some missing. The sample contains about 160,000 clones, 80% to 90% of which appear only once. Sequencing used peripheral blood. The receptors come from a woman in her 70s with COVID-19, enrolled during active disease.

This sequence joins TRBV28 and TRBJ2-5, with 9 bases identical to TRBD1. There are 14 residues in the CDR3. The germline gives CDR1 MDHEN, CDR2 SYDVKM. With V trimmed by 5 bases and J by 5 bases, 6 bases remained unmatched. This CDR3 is CASSETGGWETQYF. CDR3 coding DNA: TGTGCCAGCAGTGAAACAGGGGGCTGGGAGACCCAGTACTTC. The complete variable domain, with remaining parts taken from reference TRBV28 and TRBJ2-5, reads DVKVTQSSRYLVKRTGEKVFLECVQDMDHENMFWYRQDPGLGLRLIYFSYDVKMKEKGDIPEGYSVSREKKERFSLILESASTNQTSMYLCASSETGGWETQYFGPGTRLLVL.

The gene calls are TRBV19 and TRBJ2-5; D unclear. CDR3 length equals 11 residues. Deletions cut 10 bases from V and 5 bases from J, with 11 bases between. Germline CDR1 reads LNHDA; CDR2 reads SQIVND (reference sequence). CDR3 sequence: CATRIGETQYF. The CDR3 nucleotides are TGTGCCACCCGGATCGGGGAGACCCAGTACTTC.

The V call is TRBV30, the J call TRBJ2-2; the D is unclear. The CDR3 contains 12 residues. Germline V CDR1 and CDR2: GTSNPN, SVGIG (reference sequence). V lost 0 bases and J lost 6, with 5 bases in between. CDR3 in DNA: TGTGCCTGGAGTGTAGCTGCCGGGGAGCTGTTTTTT. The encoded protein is CAWSVAAGELFF.

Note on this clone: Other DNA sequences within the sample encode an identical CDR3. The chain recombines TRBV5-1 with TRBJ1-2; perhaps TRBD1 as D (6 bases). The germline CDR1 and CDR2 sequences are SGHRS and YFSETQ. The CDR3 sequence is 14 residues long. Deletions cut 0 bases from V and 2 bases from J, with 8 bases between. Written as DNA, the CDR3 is TGCGCCAGCAGCTTGGCCGACAGGAACTATGGCTACACCTTC. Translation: CASSLADRNYGYTF.

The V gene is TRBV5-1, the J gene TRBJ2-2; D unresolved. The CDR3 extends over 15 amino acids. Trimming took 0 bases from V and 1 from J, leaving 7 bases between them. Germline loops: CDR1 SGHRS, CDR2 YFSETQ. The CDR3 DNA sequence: TGCGCCAGCAGCTTGGAACAGATGAACACCGGGGAGCTGTTTTTT. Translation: CASSLEQMNTGELFF.

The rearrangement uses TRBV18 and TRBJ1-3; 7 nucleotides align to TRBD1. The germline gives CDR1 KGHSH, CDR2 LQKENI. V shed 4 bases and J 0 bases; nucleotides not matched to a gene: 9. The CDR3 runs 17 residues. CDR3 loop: CASSLPLDRPSGNTIYF. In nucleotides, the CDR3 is TGTGCCAGCTCACTCCCTTTGGACAGGCCCTCTGGAAACACCATATATTTT.

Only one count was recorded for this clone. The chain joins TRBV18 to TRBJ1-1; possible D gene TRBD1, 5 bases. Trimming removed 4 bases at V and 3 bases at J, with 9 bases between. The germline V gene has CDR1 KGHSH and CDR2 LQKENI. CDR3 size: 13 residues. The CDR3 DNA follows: TGTGCCAGCTCACGGCCGGGGGACACTGAAGCTTTCTTT. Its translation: CASSRPGDTEAFF. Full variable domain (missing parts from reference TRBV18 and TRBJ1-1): NAGVMQNPRHLVRRRGQEARLRCSPMKGHSHVYWYRQLPEEGLKFMVYLQKENIIDESGMPKERFSAEFPKEGPSILRIQQVVRGDSAAYFCASSRPGDTEAFFGQGTRLTVV.

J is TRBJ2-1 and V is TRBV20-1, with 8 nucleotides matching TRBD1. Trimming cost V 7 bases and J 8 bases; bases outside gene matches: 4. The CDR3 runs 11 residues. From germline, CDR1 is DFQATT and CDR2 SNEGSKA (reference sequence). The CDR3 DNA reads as TGCAGTGTTTCAGGGGGCGATGAGCAGTTCTTC. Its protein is CSVSGGDEQFF.

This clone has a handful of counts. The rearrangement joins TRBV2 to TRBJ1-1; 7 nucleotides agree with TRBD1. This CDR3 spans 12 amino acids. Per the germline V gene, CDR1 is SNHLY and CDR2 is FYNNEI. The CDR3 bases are TGTGCGGGGAAACAGGGGAGTACTGAAGCTTTCTTT. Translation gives CAGKQGSTEAFF.

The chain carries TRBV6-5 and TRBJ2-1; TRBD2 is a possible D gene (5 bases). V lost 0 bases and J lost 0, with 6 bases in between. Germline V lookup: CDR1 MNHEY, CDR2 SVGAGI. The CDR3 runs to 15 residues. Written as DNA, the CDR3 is TGTGCCAGCAGTTACTCCCTAGCCTCCTACAATGAGCAGTTCTTC. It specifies CASSYSLASYNEQFF.

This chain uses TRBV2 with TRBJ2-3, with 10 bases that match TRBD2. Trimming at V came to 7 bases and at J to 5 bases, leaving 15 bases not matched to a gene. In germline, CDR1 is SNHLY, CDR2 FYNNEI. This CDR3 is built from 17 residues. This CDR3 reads CASNRRLGLANGDTQYF. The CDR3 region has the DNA TGTGCCAGCAATCGGCGTCTGGGACTAGCGAACGGAGATACGCAGTATTTT.

The DNA for the CDR3 is TGCGCCAGCAGCGGTGGACAGGGAACCGCAACTAATGAAAAACTGTTTTTT. Translated: CASSGGQGTATNEKLFF. The chain joins TRBV5-1 to TRBJ1-4; 8 bases are a match to TRBD1. There are 17 residues in the CDR3. Germline V CDR1 and CDR2: SGHRS, YFSETQ. Unmatched junction bases numbered 8, after V lost 4 bases and J lost 0 bases.

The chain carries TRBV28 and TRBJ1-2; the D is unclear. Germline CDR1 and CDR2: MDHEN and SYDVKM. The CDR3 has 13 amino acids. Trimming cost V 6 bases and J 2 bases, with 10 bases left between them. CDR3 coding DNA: TGTGCCAGCAGCCCCGGGAGGAACTATGGCTACACCTTC. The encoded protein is CASSPGRNYGYTF.

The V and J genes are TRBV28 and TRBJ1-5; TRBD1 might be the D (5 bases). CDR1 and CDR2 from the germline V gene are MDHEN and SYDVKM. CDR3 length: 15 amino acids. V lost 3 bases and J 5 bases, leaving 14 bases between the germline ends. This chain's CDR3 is CASSLAGRADQPQHF. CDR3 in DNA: TGTGCCAGCAGTTTGGCCGGCAGGGCGGATCAGCCCCAGCATTTT.

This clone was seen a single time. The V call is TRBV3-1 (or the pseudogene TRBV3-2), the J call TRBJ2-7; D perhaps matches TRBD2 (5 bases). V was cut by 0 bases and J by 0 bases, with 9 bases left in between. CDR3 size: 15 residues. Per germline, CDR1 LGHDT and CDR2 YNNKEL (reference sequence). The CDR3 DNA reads TGTGCCAGCAGCCAAGACATTGCGGGCTCCTACGAGCAGTACTTC. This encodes CASSQDIAGSYEQYF.

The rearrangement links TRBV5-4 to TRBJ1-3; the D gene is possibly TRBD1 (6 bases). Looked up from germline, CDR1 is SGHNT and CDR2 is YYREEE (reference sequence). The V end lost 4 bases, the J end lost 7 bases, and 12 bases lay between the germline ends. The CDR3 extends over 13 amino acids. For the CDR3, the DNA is TGTGCCAGCAGCCTAAACAGGGCGAACACCATATATTTT. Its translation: CASSLNRANTIYF.

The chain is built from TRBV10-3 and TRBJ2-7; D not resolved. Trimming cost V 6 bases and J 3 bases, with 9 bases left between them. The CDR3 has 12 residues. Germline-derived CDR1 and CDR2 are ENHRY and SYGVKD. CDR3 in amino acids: CAISPQDYEQYF. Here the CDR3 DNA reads TGTGCCATCAGCCCCCAGGACTACGAGCAGTACTTC.

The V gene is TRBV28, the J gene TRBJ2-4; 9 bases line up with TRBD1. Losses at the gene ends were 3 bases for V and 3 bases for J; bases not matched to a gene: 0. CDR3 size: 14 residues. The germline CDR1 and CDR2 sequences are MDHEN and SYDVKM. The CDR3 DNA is TGTGCCAGCAGTTTGACAGGGGGCAAAAACATTCAGTACTTC. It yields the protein CASSLTGGKNIQYF.

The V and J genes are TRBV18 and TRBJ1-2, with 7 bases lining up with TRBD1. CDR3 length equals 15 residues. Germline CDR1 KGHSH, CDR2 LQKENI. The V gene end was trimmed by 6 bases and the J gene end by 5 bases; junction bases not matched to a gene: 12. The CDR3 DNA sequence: TGTGCCAGCTCCCCCCCTACAGGGGCGGAATATGGCTACACCTTC. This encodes CASSPPTGAEYGYTF.

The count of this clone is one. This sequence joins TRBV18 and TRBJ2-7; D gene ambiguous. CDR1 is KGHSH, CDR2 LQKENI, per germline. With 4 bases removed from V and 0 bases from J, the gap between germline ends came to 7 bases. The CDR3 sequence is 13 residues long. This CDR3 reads CASSLSSSYEQYF. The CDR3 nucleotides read TGTGCCAGCTCACTGTCTAGCTCCTACGAGCAGTACTTC.

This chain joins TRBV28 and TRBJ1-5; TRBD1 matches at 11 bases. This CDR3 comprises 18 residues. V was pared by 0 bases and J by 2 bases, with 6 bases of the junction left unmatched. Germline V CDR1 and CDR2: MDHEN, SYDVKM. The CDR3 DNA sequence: TGTGCCAGCAGTTTATGGGGTGGGGGACAGGGGGGCAATCAGCCCCAGCATTTT. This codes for CASSLWGGGQGGNQPQHF.

This chain's CDR3 is CSAERPGTEAFF. The CDR3 nucleotides are TGCAGCGCCGAACGTCCGGGCACTGAAGCTTTCTTT. J is TRBJ1-1 and V is TRBV29-1; D uncertain. The CDR3 extends over 12 amino acids. The germline CDR1 and CDR2 sequences are SQVTM and ANQGSEA. The V and J ends lost 7 bases and 4 bases respectively, with 13 bases between them.

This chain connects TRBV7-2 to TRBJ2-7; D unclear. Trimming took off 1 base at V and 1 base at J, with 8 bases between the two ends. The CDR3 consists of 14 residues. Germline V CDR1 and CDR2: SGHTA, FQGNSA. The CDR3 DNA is TGTGCCAGCAGCTTAGGACAAATTTCCTACGAGCAGTACTTC. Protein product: CASSLGQISYEQYF.

The CDR3 nucleotides read TGTGCCAGCTCACCACCTACAGCAATCTACAATGAGCAGTTCTTC. This translates into CASSPPTAIYNEQFF. The genes are TRBV18 and TRBJ2-1, with D hard to call. Germline CDR1 reads KGHSH; CDR2 reads LQKENI. The CDR3 covers 15 residues. V shed 0 bases and J shed 3 bases, with 9 bases lying between them.

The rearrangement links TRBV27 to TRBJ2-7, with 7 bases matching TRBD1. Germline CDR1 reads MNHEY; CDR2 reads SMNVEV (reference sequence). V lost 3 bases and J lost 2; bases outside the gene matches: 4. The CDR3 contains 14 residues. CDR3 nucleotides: TGTGCCAGCAGTTTGGACAGGATTACCTACGAGCAGTACTTC. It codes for CASSLDRITYEQYF.